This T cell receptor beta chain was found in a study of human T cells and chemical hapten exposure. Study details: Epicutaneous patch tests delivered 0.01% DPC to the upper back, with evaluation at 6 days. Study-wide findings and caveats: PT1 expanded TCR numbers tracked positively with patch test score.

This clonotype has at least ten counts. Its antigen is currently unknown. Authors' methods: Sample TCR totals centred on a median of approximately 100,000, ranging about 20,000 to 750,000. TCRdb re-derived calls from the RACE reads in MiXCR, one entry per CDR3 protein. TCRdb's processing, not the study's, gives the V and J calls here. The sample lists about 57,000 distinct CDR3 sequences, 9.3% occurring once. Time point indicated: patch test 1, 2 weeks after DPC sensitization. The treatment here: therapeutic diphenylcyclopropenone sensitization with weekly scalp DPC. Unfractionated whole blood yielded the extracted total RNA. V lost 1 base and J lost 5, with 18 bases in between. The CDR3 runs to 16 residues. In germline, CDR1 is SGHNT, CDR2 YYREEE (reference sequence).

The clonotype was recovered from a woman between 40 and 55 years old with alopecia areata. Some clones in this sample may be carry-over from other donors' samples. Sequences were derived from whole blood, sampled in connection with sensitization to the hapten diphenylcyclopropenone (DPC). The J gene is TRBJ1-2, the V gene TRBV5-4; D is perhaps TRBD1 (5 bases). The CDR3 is CASSLSDSTDDYGYTF. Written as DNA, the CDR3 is TGTGCCAGCAGCTTGTCAGACTCGACAGACGATTATGGCTACACCTTC.